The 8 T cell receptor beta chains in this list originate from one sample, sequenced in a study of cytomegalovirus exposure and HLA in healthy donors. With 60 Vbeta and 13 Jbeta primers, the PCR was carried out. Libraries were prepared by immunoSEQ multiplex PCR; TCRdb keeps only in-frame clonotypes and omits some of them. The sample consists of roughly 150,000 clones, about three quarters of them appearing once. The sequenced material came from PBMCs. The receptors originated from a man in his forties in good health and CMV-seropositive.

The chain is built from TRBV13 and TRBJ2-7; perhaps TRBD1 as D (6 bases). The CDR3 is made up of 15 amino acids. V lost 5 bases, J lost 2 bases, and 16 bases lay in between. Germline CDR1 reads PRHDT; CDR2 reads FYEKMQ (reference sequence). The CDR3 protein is CASSHGTRGPYEQYF. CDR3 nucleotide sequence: TGTGCCAGCAGCCACGGGACAAGAGGTCCCTACGAGCAGTACTTC. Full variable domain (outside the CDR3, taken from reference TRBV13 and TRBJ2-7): AAGVIQSPRHLIKEKRETATLKCYPIPRHDTVYWYQQGPGQDPQFLISFYEKMQSDKGSIPDRFSAQQFSDYHSELNMSSLELGDSALYFCASSHGTRGPYEQYFGPGTRLTVT.

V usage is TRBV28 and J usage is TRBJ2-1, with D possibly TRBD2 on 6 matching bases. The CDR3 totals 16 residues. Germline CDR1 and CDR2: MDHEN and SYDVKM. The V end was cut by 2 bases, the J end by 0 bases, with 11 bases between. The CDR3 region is CASSLGGASSYNEQFF. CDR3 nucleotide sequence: TGTGCCAGCAGTTTAGGCGGGGCTAGCTCCTACAATGAGCAGTTCTTC.

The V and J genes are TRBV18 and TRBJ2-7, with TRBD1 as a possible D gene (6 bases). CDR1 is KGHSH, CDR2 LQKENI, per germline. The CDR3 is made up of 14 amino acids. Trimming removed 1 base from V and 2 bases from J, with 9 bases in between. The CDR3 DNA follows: TGTGCCAGCTCACCACATGAGGGGGCCTACGAGCAGTACTTC. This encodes CASSPHEGAYEQYF. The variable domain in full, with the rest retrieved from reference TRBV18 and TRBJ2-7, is NAGVMQNPRHLVRRRGQEARLRCSPMKGHSHVYWYRQLPEEGLKFMVYLQKENIIDESGMPKERFSAEFPKEGPSILRIQQVVRGDSAAYFCASSPHEGAYEQYFGPGTRLTVT.

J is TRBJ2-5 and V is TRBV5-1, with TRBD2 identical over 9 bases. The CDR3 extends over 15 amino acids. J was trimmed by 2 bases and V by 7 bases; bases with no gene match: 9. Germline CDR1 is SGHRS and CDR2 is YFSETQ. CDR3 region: CASRPAGGQQETQYF. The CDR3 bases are TGCGCCAGCCGACCAGCGGGAGGCCAACAAGAGACCCAGTACTTC.

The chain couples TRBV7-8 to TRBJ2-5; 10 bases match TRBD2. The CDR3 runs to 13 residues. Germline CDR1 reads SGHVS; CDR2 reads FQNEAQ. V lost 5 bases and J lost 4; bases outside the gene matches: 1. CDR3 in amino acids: CASSRTSGETQYF. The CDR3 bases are TGTGCCAGCAGCAGGACTAGCGGAGAGACCCAGTACTTC.

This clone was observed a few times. This CDR3 is CASSPTGVLDGYTF. The CDR3 bases are TGCGCCAGCAGCCCGACTGGAGTGCTGGATGGCTACACCTTC. The V and J genes are TRBV5-1 and TRBJ1-2; D gene unclear. Trimming left V 4 bases short and J 6 bases short, with 16 bases between. Germline lookup yields CDR1 SGHRS and CDR2 YFSETQ. This CDR3 spans 14 amino acids.

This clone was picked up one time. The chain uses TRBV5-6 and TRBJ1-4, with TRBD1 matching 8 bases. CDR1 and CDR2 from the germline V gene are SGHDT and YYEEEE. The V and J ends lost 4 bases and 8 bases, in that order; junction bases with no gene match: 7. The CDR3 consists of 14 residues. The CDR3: CASSLDRAGEKLFF. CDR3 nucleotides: TGTGCCAGCAGCCTGGACAGGGCTGGAGAAAAACTGTTTTTT.

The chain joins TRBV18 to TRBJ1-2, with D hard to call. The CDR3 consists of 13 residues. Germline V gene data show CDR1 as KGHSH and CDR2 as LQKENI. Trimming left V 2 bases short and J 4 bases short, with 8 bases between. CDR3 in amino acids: CASSPARPYGYTF. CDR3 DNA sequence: TGTGCCAGCTCACCAGCGAGGCCCTATGGCTACACCTTC. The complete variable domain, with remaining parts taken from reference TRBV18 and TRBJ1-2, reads NAGVMQNPRHLVRRRGQEARLRCSPMKGHSHVYWYRQLPEEGLKFMVYLQKENIIDESGMPKERFSAEFPKEGPSILRIQQVVRGDSAAYFCASSPARPYGYTFGSGTRLTVV.